This is a list of T cell receptor beta chains from one sample in a study of identifying expanded T cells in peripheral blood. Some clones are missing from TCRdb's copy, which holds only in-frame ones; the method was immunoSEQ multiplex PCR. The repertoire consists of more than 85,000 clones, with approximately 89% occurring once and the leading ten covering roughly 13%. Sequences were obtained from blood. The source of these receptors is a person between 18 and 75 years old in good health. The CDR3 runs from the conserved cysteine through the conserved F or W. The D gene is left open where the match is weak. Size values are once, few and many counts, or a class for expanded clones, and some rows have none.

-	TRBV11-2	-	TRBJ2-7	TGTGCCAGCAGCTTAGAATTTTCTAGCGTCTCCTACGAGCAGTACTTC	CASSLEFSSVSYEQYF
-	TRBV19	-	TRBJ1-5	TGTGCCAGTAGTCTCCCTCGTGGCGATCAGCCCCAGCATTTT	CASSLPRGDQPQHF
TRBD1	TRBV7-9	-	TRBJ1-1	TGTGCCAGCAGCTTGGGAGGGACAGGGAAAAAAGCTGAAGCTTTCTTT	CASSLGGTGKKAEAFF
-	TRBV5-1	-	TRBJ2-3	TGCGCCAGCAGCCCCTCCGGGGACACAGATACGCAGTATTTT	CASSPSGDTDTQYF
-	TRBV11-2	-	TRBJ2-7	TGTGCCAGCAGCCCCCTAATGTCCTACGAGCAGTACTTC	CASSPLMSYEQYF
TRBD1	TRBV27	-	TRBJ1-1	TGTGCCAGCAGACAGGGGGCAGGCACTGAAGCTTTCTTT	CASRQGAGTEAFF
-	TRBV11-2	-	TRBJ2-7	TGTGCCAGCAGCCCCGCGAGCCGGGGATGGTCCTACGAGCAGTACTTC	CASSPASRGWSYEQYF
TRBD1	TRBV5-1	-	TRBJ2-3	TGCGCCAGCCGGACAGGGCAGACAGATACGCAGTATTTT	CASRTGQTDTQYF
-	TRBV23-1	-	TRBJ2-7	TGCGCCAGCAACCATGCCCTACGGGACGAGCAGTACTTC	CASNHALRDEQYF
-	TRBV7-9	-	TRBJ2-7	TGTGCCAGCAGCCCCCCACCGGACAGCTCCGGCGAGCAGTACTTC	CASSPPPDSSGEQYF
-	TRBV5-5	-	TRBJ2-1	TGTGCCAGCAGCTTGGGACCGCGGAGCTCCTACAATGAGCAGTTCTTC	CASSLGPRSSYNEQFF
TRBD1	TRBV5-1	-	TRBJ2-5	TGCGCCAGCAGCTCAAGGACAGGGCAAGAGACCCAGTACTTC	CASSSRTGQETQYF
-	TRBV6-5	-	TRBJ2-1	TGTGCCTCCTGCTCCGGGACACCAAGGGGTGAGCAGTTCTTC	CASCSGTPRGEQFF
TRBD2	TRBV28	-	TRBJ2-1	TGTGCCAGCAGTCCGCAGGGAGCGGGAGTTTACAATGAGCAGTTCTTC	CASSPQGAGVYNEQFF
-	TRBV5-4	-	TRBJ2-1	TGTGCCAGCAGCTTGGTCGAAGGGGCGCCGAAGTTCTTC	CASSLVEGAPKFF
-	TRBV6-5	-	TRBJ1-3	TGTGCCAGCACCTCCGGGGGCACCTCTGGAAACACCATATATTTT	CASTSGGTSGNTIYF
-	TRBV14	-	TRBJ1-5	TGTGCCAGCAGCCACACCCCCGGGGCAGGGTTTCACAATCAGCCCCAGCATTTT	CASSHTPGAGFHNQPQHF
-	TRBV10-1	-	TRBJ2-1	TGCGCCTACAGAGGTAATGAGCAGTTCTTC	CAYRGNEQFF
-	TRBV18	-	TRBJ2-6	TGTGCCAGCTCACCCTGGACGTTCTCTGGGGCCAACGTCCTGACTTTC	CASSPWTFSGANVLTF
-	TRBV5-4	-	TRBJ2-1	TGTGCCAGCAGCAACCGGTGGTCCGTAGACTACAATGAGCAGTTCTTC	CASSNRWSVDYNEQFF
-	TRBV7-2	-	TRBJ2-5	TGTGCCAGCAGCTCAAATGGGGGCCAAGAGACCCAGTACTTC	CASSSNGGQETQYF
-	TRBV6-6	-	TRBJ1-5	TGTGCCAGCACTACGGGAAGGGGAGGCCAGCCCCAGCATTTT	CASTTGRGGQPQHF
-	TRBV11-2	-	TRBJ2-7	TGTGCCAGCAGCTTAGACCCCGGGACAAACTACGAGCAGTACTTC	CASSLDPGTNYEQYF
TRBD1	TRBV10-3	-	TRBJ1-5	TGTGCCATCAGCACTGGACAGGAGGATCAGCCCCAGCATTTT	CAISTGQEDQPQHF
TRBD1	TRBV2	-	TRBJ2-7	TGTGCCAGCAGTGTTGCGGACAGGGGTATCTACGAGCAGTACTTC	CASSVADRGIYEQYF
TRBD2	TRBV6-1	-	TRBJ2-4	TGTGCCAGCAGTGAGTTGGCGGGGGGGTTAATCGACAAAAACATTCAGTACTTC	CASSELAGGLIDKNIQYF
TRBD2	TRBV7-3	-	TRBJ2-1	TGTGCCAGCAGCTTCCCTCCGGGGGGCTCCTACAATGAGCAGTTCTTC	CASSFPPGGSYNEQFF
TRBD2	TRBV18	once	TRBJ2-5	TGTGCCAGCTCACCACTTAGCGGGGGGGTCGAGACCCAGTACTTC	CASSPLSGGVETQYF
-	TRBV2	-	TRBJ1-4	TGTGCCAGCTCGAGGGAGACTAATGAAAAACTGTTTTTT	CASSRETNEKLFF
-	TRBV23-1	-	TRBJ2-5	TGCGCCAGGAAGTCAGGGACACGCCCGAAAGAGACCCAGTACTTC	CARKSGTRPKETQYF
-	TRBV7-2	-	TRBJ2-2	TGTGCCAGCAGCCTACAGACCACCGGGGAGCTGTTTTTT	CASSLQTTGELFF
-	TRBV29-1	-	TRBJ1-1	TGCAGCGTTGTATATGGGGAGGTCACTGAAGCTTTCTTT	CSVVYGEVTEAFF
TRBD1	TRBV7-3	-	TRBJ2-2	TGTGCCAGCAGCGACCCGGGACAGGGGACCGGCGGGGAGCTGTTTTTT	CASSDPGQGTGGELFF
-	TRBV7-2	-	TRBJ1-1	TGTGCCAGCAGCTGGCCGCAGGAGGGCACTGAAGCTTTCTTT	CASSWPQEGTEAFF
TRBD1	TRBV5-1	once	TRBJ2-1	TGCGCCAGCAGATTACGGACAGGGGACAATGAGCAGTTCTTC	CASRLRTGDNEQFF
TRBD1	TRBV10-3	-	TRBJ2-7	TGTGCCATCAAGGCGGGCCAGGGGGCATACGAGCAGTACTTC	CAIKAGQGAYEQYF
-	TRBV30	-	TRBJ1-2	TGTGCCTGGAGTGTACGCTATGGCTACACCTTC	CAWSVRYGYTF
-	TRBV6-5	-	TRBJ1-5	TGTGCCAGCAGTTACTCCTCATTGGGGCCCCAGCATTTT	CASSYSSLGPQHF
TRBD1	TRBV5-1	-	TRBJ2-4	TGCGCCAGCAGCTCGGGACAGGAAGGGGACATTCAGTACTTC	CASSSGQEGDIQYF
TRBD2	TRBV7-2	-	TRBJ2-1	TGTGCCAGCAGCTTAGTAGGGACTAGCGGCCTCAATGAGCAGTTCTTC	CASSLVGTSGLNEQFF
TRBD2	TRBV2	-	TRBJ2-2	TGTGCCAGCGTCGCGGGGGGGAACACCGGGGAGCTGTTTTTT	CASVAGGNTGELFF
-	TRBV29-1	-	TRBJ2-7	TGCAGCGGGGTCCTTGGGGCCTACGAGCAGTACTTC	CSGVLGAYEQYF
-	TRBV5-1	few	TRBJ2-1	TGCGCCAGCAGCCCTCGGGGCCCCAGAGAAACCTACAATGAGCAGTTCTTC	CASSPRGPRETYNEQFF
TRBD1	TRBV7-2	-	TRBJ1-3	TGTGCCAGCAGCTTAGCAGGGACAGAGGCCCAAAACACCATATATTTT	CASSLAGTEAQNTIYF
-	TRBV6-5	-	TRBJ1-1	TGTGCCAGCACCGACTCCGGGGCCGAGAACACTGAAGCTTTCTTT	CASTDSGAENTEAFF
TRBD1	TRBV5-1	-	TRBJ2-5	TGCGCCAGCAGCCCGGGGACAGGAAAAGAGACCCAGTACTTC	CASSPGTGKETQYF
-	TRBV6-5	-	TRBJ1-4	TGTGCCAGCAGTTACGGTGGGGGTAATGAAAAACTGTTTTTT	CASSYGGGNEKLFF
-	TRBV19	-	TRBJ2-7	TGTGCCAGTACCCCTGGAGCGGCCTCCTACGAGCAGTACTTC	CASTPGAASYEQYF
-	TRBV10-3	once	TRBJ2-7	TGTGCCATCAGTGAGTCGAACCGACGCGAGCAGTACTTC	CAISESNRREQYF
-	TRBV15	-	TRBJ1-3	TGTGCCACCAGCAGAGAGAGGAACTCTGGAAACACCATATATTTT	CATSRERNSGNTIYF